One sample yielded the 13 T cell receptor beta chains listed below, sequenced in a study of cytomegalovirus exposure and HLA in healthy donors. PCR amplification relied on 60 Vbeta primers (plus 13 Jbeta primers). The repertoire was sequenced with immunoSEQ multiplex PCR; TCRdb's copy has only in-frame clones and lacks some. The sample shows 150,000 to 250,000 clones, 70% to 85% of them seen only once. The source material was PBMCs. The source is a boy aged 2 to 10 in good health and CMV-seronegative.

The V gene is TRBV9, the J gene TRBJ2-2; 12 bases agree with TRBD2. The germline V gene has CDR1 SGDLS and CDR2 YYNGEE. Trimming removed 4 bases from V and 0 bases from J; junction bases left unmatched: 10. The CDR3 covers 19 residues. The CDR3 coding sequence is TGTGCCAGCAGCTCCGGGGCTAGCGGGGGGGCGGCGAACACCGGGGAGCTGTTTTTT. Translated: CASSSGASGGAANTGELFF.

About this clone: One junction end disagrees with the germline gene, perhaps due to a read error. V usage is TRBV4-1 and J usage is TRBJ2-3; 11 nucleotides line up with TRBD2. Germline CDR1 reads MGHRA; CDR2 reads YSYEKL. The CDR3 is 15 amino acids. The CDR3 bases are TGTGCCAGCAGCCGACTAGCGGGGAAGGAGGATACGCAGTATTTT. Amino acids: CASSRLAGKEDTQYF.

This chain links TRBV7-4 with TRBJ1-1; no definite D call. The length of the CDR3 is 13 residues. The V gene lost 4 bases and the J gene lost 10 bases, with 16 bases spanning the gap. Germline V gene data show CDR1 as SGHVT and CDR2 as SQSDAQ. In DNA, the CDR3 is TGTGCCAGCAGCTCGGTTAGGAGGCTAGCAGCTTTCTTT. This gives the protein CASSSVRRLAAFF. The complete variable domain, with remaining parts taken from reference TRBV7-4 and TRBJ1-1, reads GAGVSQSPRYKVAKRGRDVALRCDSISGHVTLYWYRQTLGQGSEVLTYSQSDAQRDKSGRPSGRFSAERPERSVSTLKIQRTEQGDSAVYLCASSSVRRLAAFFGQGTRLTVV.

This clone is a singleton in its sample. This chain links TRBV6-5 with TRBJ2-1, with D perhaps matching TRBD2 (6 bases). CDR3 size: 16 residues. V lost 2 bases to trimming and J lost 6 bases, with 17 bases between them. The V gene's germline CDR1 is MNHEY and CDR2 SVGAGI. The CDR3 reads CASSYMRLGLGNEQFF. DNA of the CDR3: TGTGCCAGCAGTTACATGCGGCTGGGACTCGGCAATGAGCAGTTCTTC.

CDR3 DNA sequence: TGTGCCTGGAGTTTCGGGACAGGAGATGGCTACACCTTC. Amino acid sequence: CAWSFGTGDGYTF. This chain uses TRBV30 with TRBJ1-2; 8 bases line up with TRBD1. Germline V CDR1 and CDR2: GTSNPN, SVGIG (reference sequence). The CDR3 has 13 amino acids. The V and J ends lost 2 bases and 6 bases, in that order; junction bases with no gene match: 5.

This clone showed up just once. The rearrangement links TRBV9 to TRBJ1-1; D may be TRBD1 (6 bases). Trimming shortened V by 4 bases and J by 1 base, and 23 bases separated the two germline ends. Germline CDR1 and CDR2: SGDLS and YYNGEE. The CDR3 totals 18 residues. This chain's CDR3 is CASSLSLEVGDKNTEAFF. The CDR3 nucleotides are TGTGCCAGCAGCCTATCCCTGGAGGTAGGGGACAAGAACACTGAAGCTTTCTTT. Drawing the rest from reference TRBV9 and TRBJ1-1, the complete variable domain is DSGVTQTPKHLITATGQRVTLRCSPRSGDLSVYWYQQSLDQGLQFLIQYYNGEERAKGNILERFSAQQFPDLHSELNLSSLELGDSALYFCASSLSLEVGDKNTEAFFGQGTRLTVV.

This chain connects TRBV5-6 to TRBJ1-1; possibly TRBD1 for D (5 bases). The ends were cut back, 6 bases at V and 0 bases at J, with 12 bases in the middle. The CDR3 totals 14 residues. CDR1 is SGHDT, CDR2 YYEEEE, per germline. The CDR3 DNA sequence: TGTGCCAGCAAAGCGACAGCATTGAACACTGAAGCTTTCTTT. Translated: CASKATALNTEAFF.

This chain uses TRBV18 with TRBJ1-1; perhaps TRBD1 as D (5 bases). With 4 bases removed from V and 4 bases from J, the gap between germline ends came to 13 bases. Germline V gives CDR1 KGHSH, CDR2 LQKENI. CDR3 length equals 14 residues. The CDR3 coding sequence is TGTGCCAGCTCACTGGAGGGACGGACCACTGAAGCTTTCTTT. It yields the protein CASSLEGRTTEAFF.

This clone was seen only a few times. The chain links TRBV5-4 to TRBJ2-7; TRBD2 might be the D (6 bases). This CDR3 is 15 amino acids long. Trimming stripped 4 bases from V and 0 bases from J, with 14 bases between. Germline CDR1 is SGHNT and CDR2 is YYREEE (reference sequence). The CDR3 reads CASSPRFGSSYEQYF. CDR3 nucleotides: TGTGCCAGCAGCCCCCGTTTCGGGAGCTCCTACGAGCAGTACTTC.

This clone showed up just once. This chain uses TRBV5-6 with TRBJ1-1; D remains unclear. The CDR3 totals 11 residues. V lost 4 bases and J 11 bases, leaving 12 bases between the germline ends. From germline, CDR1 is SGHDT and CDR2 YYEEEE. DNA for the CDR3: TGTGCCAGCAGCACGCACGGGGAGGCTTTCTTT. This translates into CASSTHGEAFF.

J is TRBJ2-2 and V is TRBV19; D perhaps matches TRBD1 (6 bases). CDR1 and CDR2 (germline): LNHDA, SQIVND (reference sequence). With 3 bases removed from V and 6 bases from J, the gap between germline ends came to 8 bases. The CDR3 length is 13 residues. This chain's CDR3 is CASSISGAGELFF. The CDR3 DNA follows: TGTGCCAGTAGTATTTCAGGGGCCGGGGAGCTGTTTTTT. Using reference TRBV19 and TRBJ2-2 for the parts outside the CDR3, the full variable domain is DGGITQSPKYLFRKEGQNVTLSCEQNLNHDAMYWYRQDPGQGLRLIYYSQIVNDFQKGDIAEGYSVSREKKESFPLTVTSAQKNPTAFYLCASSISGAGELFFGEGSRLTVL.

V and J are TRBV9 and TRBJ2-1; 10 bases line up with TRBD2. Germline V lookup: CDR1 SGDLS, CDR2 YYNGEE. This CDR3 is 16 amino acids long. J lost 3 bases, V lost 1 base, and 4 bases had no gene match. The CDR3 loop reads CASSVTGTSVYNEQFF. DNA for the CDR3: TGTGCCAGCAGCGTAACCGGGACTAGCGTCTACAATGAGCAGTTCTTC.

The V call is TRBV7-9, the J call TRBJ2-7, with TRBD2 matching over 11 bases. The junction had 13 bases not matched to a gene; V was cut back by 1 base and J by 2 bases. The germline CDR1 and CDR2 sequences are SEHNR and FQNEAQ (reference sequence). This CDR3 is built from 19 residues. In nucleotides, the CDR3 is TGTGCCAGCAGCTTAGGCTCCGGTGGGACTAGCGGTAGAACCTACGAGCAGTACTTC. The encoded protein is CASSLGSGGTSGRTYEQYF.